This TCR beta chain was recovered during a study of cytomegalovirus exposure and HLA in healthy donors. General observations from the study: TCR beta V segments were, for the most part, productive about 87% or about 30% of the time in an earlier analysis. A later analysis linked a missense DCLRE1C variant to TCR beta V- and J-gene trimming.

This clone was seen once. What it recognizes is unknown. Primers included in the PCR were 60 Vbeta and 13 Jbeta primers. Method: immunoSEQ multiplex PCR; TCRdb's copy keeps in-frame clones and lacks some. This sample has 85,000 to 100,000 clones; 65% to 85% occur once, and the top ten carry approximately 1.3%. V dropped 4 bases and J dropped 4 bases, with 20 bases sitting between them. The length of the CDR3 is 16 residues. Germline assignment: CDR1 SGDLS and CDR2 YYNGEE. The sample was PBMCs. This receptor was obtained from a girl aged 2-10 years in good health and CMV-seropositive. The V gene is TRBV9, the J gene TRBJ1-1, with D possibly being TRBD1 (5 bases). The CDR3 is CASSKAKGEKGTEAFF. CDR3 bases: TGTGCCAGCAGCAAAGCTAAAGGGGAAAAGGGCACTGAAGCTTTCTTT.